This T cell receptor (beta chain) was documented in a study of PD-1 blockade in classical Hodgkin lymphoma. Broader study findings: Similar baseline diversity was found in complete responders and newly diagnosed patients.

Every one of the patients relapsed after autologous stem cell transplantation (brentuximab vedotin exposure was variable). A remark on this clone: Its antigen remains unidentified.

This CDR3 has 14 amino acids. The V gene's germline CDR1 is LNHDA and CDR2 SQIVND (reference sequence). V lost 2 bases to trimming and J lost 9 bases, with 11 bases between them. Generated by immunoSEQ multiplex PCR, the TCRdb table keeps only in-frame clones and is missing some. The sample has approximately 26,000 clones, 81% seen once. The receptor was derived from a human donor with classical Hodgkin lymphoma. This specimen consisted of peripheral blood mononuclear cells (PBMCs), obtained before the second cycle of nivolumab. This chain connects TRBV19 to TRBJ1-6, with a tentative D call TRBD1 (5 bases). This CDR3 is CASSIIRVRSPLHF. For the CDR3, the DNA is TGTGCCAGTAGTATAATCAGGGTCCGTTCACCCCTCCACTTT.